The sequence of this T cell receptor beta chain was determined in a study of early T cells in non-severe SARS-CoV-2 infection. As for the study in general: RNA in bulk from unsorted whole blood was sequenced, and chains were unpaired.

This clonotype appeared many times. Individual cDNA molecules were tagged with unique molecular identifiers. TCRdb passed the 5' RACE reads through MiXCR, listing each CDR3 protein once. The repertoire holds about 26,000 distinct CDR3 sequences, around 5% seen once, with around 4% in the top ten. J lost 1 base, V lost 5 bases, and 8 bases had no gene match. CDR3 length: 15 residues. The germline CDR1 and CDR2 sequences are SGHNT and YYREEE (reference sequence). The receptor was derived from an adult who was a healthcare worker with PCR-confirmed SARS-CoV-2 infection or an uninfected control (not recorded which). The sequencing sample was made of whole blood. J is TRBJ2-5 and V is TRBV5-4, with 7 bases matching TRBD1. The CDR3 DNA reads TGTGCCAGCAGTCCTGGACAGGAACTCCAAGAGACCCAGTACTTC. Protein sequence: CASSPGQELQETQYF.